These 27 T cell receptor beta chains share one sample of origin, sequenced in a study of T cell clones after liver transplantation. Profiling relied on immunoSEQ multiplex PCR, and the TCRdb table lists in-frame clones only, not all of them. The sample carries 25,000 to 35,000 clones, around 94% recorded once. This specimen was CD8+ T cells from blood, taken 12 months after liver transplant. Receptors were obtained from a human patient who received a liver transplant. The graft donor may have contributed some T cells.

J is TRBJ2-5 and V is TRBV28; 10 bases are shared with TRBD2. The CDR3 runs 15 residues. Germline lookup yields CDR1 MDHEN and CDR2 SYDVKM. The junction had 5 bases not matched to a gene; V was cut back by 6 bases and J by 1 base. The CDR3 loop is CASRSGRGLQETQYF. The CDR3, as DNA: TGTGCCAGCAGGAGCGGGAGGGGGCTCCAAGAGACCCAGTACTTC.

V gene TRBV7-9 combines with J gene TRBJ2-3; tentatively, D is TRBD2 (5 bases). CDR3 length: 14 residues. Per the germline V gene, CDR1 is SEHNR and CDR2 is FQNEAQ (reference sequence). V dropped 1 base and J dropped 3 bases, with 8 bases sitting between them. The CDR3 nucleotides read TGTGCCAGCAGCTTAGACGGACTGACAGATACGCAGTATTTT. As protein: CASSLDGLTDTQYF.

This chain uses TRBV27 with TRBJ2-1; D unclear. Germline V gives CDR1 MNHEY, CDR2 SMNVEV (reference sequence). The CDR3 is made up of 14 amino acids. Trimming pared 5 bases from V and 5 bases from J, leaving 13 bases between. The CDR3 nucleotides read TGTGCCAGCAGTACCATATCCCCCCACAATGAGCAGTTCTTC. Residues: CASSTISPHNEQFF.

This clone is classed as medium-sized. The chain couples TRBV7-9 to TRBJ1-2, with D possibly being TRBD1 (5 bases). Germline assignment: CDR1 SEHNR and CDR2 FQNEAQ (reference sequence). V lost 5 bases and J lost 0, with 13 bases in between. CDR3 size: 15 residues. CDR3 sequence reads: CASSPDRFSNYGYTF. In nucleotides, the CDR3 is TGTGCCAGCAGCCCCGACAGATTCTCTAACTATGGCTACACCTTC. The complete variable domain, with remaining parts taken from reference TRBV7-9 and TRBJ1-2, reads DTGVSQNPRHKITKRGQNVTFRCDPISEHNRLYWYRQTLGQGPEFLTYFQNEAQLEKSRLLSDRFSAERPKGSFSTLEIQRTEQGDSAMYLCASSPDRFSNYGYTFGSGTRLTVV.

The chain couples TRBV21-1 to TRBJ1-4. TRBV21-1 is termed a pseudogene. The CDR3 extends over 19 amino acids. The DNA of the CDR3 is TGTGCCAGCAGCTTCAATCAATGGACAGGGCGGGGGGTAAATGAAAAACTGTTTTTT. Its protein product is CASSFNQWTGRGVNEKLFF.

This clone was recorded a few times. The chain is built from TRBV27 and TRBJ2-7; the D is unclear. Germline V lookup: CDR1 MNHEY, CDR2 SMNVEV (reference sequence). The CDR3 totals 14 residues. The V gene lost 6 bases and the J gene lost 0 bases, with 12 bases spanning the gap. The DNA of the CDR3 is TGTGCCAGCAGGATAGGACGAGGCTCCTACGAGCAGTACTTC. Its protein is CASRIGRGSYEQYF.

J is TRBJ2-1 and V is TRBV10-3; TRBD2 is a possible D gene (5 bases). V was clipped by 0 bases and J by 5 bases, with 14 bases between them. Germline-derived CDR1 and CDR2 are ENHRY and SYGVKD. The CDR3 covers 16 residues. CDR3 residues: CAISESWAGDHNEQFF. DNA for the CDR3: TGTGCCATCAGTGAGTCTTGGGCGGGCGACCACAATGAGCAGTTCTTC.

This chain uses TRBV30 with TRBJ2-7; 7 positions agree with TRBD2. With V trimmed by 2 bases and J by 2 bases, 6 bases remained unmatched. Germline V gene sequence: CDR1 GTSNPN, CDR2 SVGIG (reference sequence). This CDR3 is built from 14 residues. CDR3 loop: CAWSYRAGAYEQYF. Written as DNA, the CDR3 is TGTGCCTGGAGTTATCGGGCGGGGGCCTACGAGCAGTACTTC.

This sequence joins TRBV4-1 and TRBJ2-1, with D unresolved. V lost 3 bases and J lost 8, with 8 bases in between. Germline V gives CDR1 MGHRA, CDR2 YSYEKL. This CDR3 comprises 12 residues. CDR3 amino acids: CASSQMGDEQFF. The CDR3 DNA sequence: TGCGCCAGCAGCCAGATGGGTGATGAGCAGTTCTTC.

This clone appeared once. CDR3 nucleotides: TGTGCCACCCGACTAGACAATGAGCAGTTCTTC. Translation gives CATRLDNEQFF. V usage is TRBV7-8 and J usage is TRBJ2-1; perhaps TRBD2 as D (6 bases). CDR1 SGHVS and CDR2 FQNEAQ come from the germline V gene. Trimming left V 10 bases short and J 5 bases short, with 9 bases between. There are 11 residues in the CDR3.

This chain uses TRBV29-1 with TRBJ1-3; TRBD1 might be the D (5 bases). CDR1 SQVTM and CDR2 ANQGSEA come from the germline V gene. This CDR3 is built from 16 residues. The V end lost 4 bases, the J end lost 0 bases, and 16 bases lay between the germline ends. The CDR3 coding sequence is TGCAGCGTTGTGGATGGGGGTTCAAACTCTGGAAACACCATATATTTT. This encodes CSVVDGGSNSGNTIYF.

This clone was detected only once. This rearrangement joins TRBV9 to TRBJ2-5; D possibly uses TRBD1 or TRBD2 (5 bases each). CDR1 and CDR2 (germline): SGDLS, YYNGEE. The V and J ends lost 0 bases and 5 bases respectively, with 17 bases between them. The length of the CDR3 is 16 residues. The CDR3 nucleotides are TGTGCCAGCAGCGTAGGATTGTCAGGGACCGGGGAGACCCAGTACTTC. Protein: CASSVGLSGTGETQYF.

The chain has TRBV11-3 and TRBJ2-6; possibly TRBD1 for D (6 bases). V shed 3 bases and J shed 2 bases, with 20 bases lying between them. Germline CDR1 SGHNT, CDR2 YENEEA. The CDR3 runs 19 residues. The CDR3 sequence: CASSFSLTGISTGANVLTF. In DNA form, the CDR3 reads TGTGCCAGCAGCTTTTCCCTTACAGGGATCTCTACTGGGGCCAACGTCCTGACTTTC.

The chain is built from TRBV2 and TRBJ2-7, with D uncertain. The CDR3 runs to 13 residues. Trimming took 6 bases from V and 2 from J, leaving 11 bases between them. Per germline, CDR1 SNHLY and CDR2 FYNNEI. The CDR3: CASRTGRTYEQYF. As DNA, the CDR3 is TGTGCCAGCAGAACTGGACGAACCTACGAGCAGTACTTC.

CDR3 sequence reads: CASRRDTGTGDTQYF. Here the CDR3 DNA reads TGTGCCAGTAGGCGGGACACCGGGACGGGAGATACGCAGTATTTT. The genes are TRBV19 and TRBJ2-3; the D gene could be TRBD1 or TRBD2 (6 bases each). CDR3 length: 15 amino acids. CDR1 is LNHDA and CDR2 is SQIVND in the germline V gene (reference sequence). Trimming took off 6 bases at V and 5 bases at J, with 18 bases between the two ends.

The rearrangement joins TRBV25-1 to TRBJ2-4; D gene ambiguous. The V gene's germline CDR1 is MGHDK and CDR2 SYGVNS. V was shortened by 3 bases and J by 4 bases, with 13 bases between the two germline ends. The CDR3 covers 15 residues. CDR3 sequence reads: CASSDRLDLKNIQYF. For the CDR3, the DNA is TGTGCCAGCAGTGACAGGTTGGACCTAAAAAACATTCAGTACTTC. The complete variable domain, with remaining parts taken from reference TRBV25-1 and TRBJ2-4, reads EADIYQTPRYLVIGTGKKITLECSQTMGHDKMYWYQQDPGMELHLIHYSYGVNSTEKGDLSSESTVSRIRTEHFPLTLESARPSHTSQYLCASSDRLDLKNIQYFGAGTRLSVL.

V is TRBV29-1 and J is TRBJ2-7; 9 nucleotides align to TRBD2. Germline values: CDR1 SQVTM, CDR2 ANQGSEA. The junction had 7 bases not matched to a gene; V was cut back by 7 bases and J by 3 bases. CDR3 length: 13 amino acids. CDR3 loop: CSARTSENYEQYF. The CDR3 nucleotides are TGCAGCGCAAGGACTAGCGAAAACTACGAGCAGTACTTC.

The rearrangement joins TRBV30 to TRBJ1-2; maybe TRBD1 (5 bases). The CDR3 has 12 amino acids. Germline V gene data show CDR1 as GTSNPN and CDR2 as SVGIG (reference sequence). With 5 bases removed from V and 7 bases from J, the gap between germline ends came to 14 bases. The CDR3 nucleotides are TGTGCCTGGGGCGGTGGGGCTGGTGGCTACACCTTC. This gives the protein CAWGGGAGGYTF.

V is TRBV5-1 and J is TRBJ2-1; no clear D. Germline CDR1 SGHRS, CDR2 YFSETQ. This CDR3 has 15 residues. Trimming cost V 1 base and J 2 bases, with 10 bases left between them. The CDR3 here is CASSLRVGPYNEQFF. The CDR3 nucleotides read TGCGCCAGCAGCTTGAGGGTAGGACCCTACAATGAGCAGTTCTTC.

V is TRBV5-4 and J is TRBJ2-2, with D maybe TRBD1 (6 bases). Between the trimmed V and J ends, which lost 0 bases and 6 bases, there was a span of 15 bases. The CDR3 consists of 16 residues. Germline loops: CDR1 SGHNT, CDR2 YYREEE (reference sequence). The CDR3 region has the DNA TGTGCCAGCAGCTTGGATGCAGGGGAACTTCCCGGGGAGCTGTTTTTT. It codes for CASSLDAGELPGELFF.

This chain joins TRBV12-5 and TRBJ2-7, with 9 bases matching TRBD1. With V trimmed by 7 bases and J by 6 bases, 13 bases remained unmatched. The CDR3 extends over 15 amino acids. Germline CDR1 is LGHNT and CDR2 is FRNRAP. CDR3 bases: TGTGCTAGTGCCCTTACAGGGGGCGCCAGGCTCGAGCAGTACTTC. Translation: CASALTGGARLEQYF. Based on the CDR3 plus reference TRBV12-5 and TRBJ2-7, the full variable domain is DARVTQTPRHKVTEMGQEVTMRCQPILGHNTVFWYRQTMMQGLELLAYFRNRAPLDDSGMPKDRFSAEMPDATLATLKIQPSEPRDSAVYFCASALTGGARLEQYFGPGTRLTVT.

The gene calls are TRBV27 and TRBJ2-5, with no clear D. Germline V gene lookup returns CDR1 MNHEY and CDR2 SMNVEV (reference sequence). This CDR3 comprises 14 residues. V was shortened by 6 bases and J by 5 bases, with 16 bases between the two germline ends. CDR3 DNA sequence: TGTGCCAGCAGCATAACTGGGGTGGACGAGACCCAGTACTTC. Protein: CASSITGVDETQYF.

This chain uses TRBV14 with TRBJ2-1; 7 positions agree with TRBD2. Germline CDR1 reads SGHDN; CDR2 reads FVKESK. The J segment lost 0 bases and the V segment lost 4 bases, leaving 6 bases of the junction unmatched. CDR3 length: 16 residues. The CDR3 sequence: CASSPLAGVSYNEQFF. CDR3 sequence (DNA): TGTGCCAGCAGCCCCCTGGCGGGAGTCTCCTACAATGAGCAGTTCTTC. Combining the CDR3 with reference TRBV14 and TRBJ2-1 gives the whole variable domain EAGVTQFPSHSVIEKGQTVTLRCDPISGHDNLYWYRRVMGKEIKFLLHFVKESKQDESGMPNNRFLAERTGGTYSTLKVQPAELEDSGVYFCASSPLAGVSYNEQFFGPGTRLTVL.

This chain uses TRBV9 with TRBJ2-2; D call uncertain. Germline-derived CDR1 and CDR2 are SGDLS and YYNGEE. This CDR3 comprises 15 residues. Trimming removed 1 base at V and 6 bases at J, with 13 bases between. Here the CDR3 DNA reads TGTGCCAGCAGCGTATTTGTTGCCCCGTCCGGGGAGCTGTTTTTT. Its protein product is CASSVFVAPSGELFF.

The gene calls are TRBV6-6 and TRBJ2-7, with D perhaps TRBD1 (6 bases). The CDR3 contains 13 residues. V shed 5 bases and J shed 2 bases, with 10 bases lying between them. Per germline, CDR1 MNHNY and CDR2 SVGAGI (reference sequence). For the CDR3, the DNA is TGTGCCAGCAGTACTGGACAGACCTACGAGCAGTACTTC. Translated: CASSTGQTYEQYF.

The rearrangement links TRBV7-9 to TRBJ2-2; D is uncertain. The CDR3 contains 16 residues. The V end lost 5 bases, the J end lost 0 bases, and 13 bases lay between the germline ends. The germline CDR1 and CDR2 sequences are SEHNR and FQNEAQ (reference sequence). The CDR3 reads CASSPPLDANTGELFF. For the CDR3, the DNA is TGTGCCAGCAGCCCCCCTCTAGACGCGAACACCGGGGAGCTGTTTTTT.

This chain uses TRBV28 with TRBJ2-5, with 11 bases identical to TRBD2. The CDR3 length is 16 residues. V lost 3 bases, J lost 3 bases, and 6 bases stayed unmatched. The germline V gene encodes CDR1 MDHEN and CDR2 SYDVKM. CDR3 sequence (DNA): TGTGCCAGCAGTTTGGGTTCGGGACTAGCGGAAGAGACCCAGTACTTC. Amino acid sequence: CASSLGSGLAEETQYF. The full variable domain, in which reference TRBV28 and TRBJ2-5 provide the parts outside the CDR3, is DVKVTQSSRYLVKRTGEKVFLECVQDMDHENMFWYRQDPGLGLRLIYFSYDVKMKEKGDIPEGYSVSREKKERFSLILESASTNQTSMYLCASSLGSGLAEETQYFGPGTRLLVL.